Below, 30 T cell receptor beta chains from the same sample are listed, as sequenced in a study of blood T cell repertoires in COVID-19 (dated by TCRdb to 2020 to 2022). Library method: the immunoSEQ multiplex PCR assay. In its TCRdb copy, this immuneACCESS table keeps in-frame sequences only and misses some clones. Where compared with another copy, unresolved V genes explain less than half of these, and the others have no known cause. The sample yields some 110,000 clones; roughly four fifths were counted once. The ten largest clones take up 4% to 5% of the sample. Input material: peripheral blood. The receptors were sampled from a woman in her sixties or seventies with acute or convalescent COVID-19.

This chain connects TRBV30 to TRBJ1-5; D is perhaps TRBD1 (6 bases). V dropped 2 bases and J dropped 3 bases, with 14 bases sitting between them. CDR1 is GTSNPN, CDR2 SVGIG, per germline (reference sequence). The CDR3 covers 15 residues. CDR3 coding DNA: TGTGCCTGGAGTCGCGGTCAGGGGTCCAATCAGCCCCAGCATTTT. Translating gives CAWSRGQGSNQPQHF.

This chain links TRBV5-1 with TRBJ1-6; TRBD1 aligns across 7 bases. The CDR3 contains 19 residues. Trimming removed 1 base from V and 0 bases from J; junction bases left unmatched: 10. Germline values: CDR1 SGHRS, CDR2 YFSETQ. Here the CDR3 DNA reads TGCGCCAGCAGCTTGTCTTGGCAGGGGGGTCGCTCCTATAATTCACCCCTCCACTTT. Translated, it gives CASSLSWQGGRSYNSPLHF. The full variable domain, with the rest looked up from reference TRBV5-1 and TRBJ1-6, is KAGVTQTPRYLIKTRGQQVTLSCSPISGHRSVSWYQQTPGQGLQFLFEYFSETQRNKGNFPGRFSGRQFSNSRSEMNVSTLELGDSALYLCASSLSWQGGRSYNSPLHFGNGTRLTVT.

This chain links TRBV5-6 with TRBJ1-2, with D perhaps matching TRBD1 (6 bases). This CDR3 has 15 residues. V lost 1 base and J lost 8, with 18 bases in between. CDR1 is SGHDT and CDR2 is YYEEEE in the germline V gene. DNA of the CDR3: TGTGCCAGCAGCTTGTGGAACAGGGCTGGCGGAGGCTACACCTTC. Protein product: CASSLWNRAGGGYTF. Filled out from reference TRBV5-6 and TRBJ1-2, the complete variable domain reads DAGVTQSPTHLIKTRGQQVTLRCSPKSGHDTVSWYQQALGQGPQFIFQYYEEEERQRGNFPDRFSGHQFPNYSSELNVNALLLGDSALYLCASSLWNRAGGGYTFGSGTRLTVV.

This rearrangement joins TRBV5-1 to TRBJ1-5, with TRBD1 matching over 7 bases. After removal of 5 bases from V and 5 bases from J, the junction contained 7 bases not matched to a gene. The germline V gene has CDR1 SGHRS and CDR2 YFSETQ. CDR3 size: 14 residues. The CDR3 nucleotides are TGCGCCAGCAGTTCTGACAGGGTCCATCAGCCCCAGCATTTT. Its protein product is CASSSDRVHQPQHF.

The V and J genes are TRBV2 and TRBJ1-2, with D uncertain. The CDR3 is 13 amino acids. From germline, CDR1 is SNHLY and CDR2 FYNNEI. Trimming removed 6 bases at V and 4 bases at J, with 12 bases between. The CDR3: CASSRAVGYGYTF. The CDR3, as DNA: TGTGCCAGCAGCAGAGCGGTGGGCTATGGCTACACCTTC.

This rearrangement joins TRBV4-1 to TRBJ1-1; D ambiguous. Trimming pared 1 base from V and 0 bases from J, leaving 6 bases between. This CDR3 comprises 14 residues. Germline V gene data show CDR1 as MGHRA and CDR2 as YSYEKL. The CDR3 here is CASSQGAMNTEAFF. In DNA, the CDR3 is TGCGCCAGCAGCCAAGGAGCAATGAACACTGAAGCTTTCTTT.

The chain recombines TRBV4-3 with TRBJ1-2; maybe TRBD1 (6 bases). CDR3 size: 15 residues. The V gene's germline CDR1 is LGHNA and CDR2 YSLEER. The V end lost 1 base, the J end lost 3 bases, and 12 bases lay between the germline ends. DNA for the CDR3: TGCGCCAGCAGCCAAGGCTCGAGGGGGTACTATGGCTACACCTTC. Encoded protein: CASSQGSRGYYGYTF.

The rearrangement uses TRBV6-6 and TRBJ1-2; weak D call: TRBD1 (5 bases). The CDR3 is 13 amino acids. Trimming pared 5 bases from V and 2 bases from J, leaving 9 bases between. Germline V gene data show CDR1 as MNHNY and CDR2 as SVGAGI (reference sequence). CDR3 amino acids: CASSTDSNYGYTF. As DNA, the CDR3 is TGTGCCAGCAGTACTGACAGCAACTATGGCTACACCTTC.

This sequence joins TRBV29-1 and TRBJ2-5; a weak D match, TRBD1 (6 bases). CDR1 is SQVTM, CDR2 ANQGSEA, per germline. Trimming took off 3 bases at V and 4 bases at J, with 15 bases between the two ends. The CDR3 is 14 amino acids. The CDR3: CSVEKTGLGETQYF. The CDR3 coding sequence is TGCAGCGTTGAGAAGACAGGCTTGGGAGAGACCCAGTACTTC. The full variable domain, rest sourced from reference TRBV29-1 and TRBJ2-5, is SAVISQKPSRDICQRGTSLTIQCQVDSQVTMMFWYRQQPGQSLTLIATANQGSEATYESGFVIDKFPISRPNLTFSTLTVSNMSPEDSSIYLCSVEKTGLGETQYFGPGTRLLVL.

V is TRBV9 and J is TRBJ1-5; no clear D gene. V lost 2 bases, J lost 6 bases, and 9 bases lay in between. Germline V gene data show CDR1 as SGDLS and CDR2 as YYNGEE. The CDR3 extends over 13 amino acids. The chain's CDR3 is CASSVNTGQPQHF. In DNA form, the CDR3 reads TGTGCCAGCAGCGTGAATACGGGTCAGCCCCAGCATTTT.

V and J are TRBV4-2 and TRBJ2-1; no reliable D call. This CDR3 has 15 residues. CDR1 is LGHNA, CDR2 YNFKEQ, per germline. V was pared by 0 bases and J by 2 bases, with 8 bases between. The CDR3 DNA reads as TGTGCCAGCAGCCAAGATGGTGGCCCCTACAATGAGCAGTTCTTC. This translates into CASSQDGGPYNEQFF.

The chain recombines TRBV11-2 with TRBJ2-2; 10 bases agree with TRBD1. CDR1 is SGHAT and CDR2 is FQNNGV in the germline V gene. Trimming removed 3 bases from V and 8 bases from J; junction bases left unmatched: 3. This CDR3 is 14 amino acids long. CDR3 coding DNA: TGTGCCAGCAGCTTTGACAGGGGGCCTGGGGAGCTGTTTTTT. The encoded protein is CASSFDRGPGELFF.

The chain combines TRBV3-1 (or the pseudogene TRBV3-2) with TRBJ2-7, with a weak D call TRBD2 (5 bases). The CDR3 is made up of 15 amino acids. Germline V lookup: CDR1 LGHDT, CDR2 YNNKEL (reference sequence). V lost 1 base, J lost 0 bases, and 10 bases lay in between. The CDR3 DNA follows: TGTGCCAGCAGCCAAGGAGATGGGAGCTCCTACGAGCAGTACGTC. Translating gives CASSQGDGSSYEQYV.

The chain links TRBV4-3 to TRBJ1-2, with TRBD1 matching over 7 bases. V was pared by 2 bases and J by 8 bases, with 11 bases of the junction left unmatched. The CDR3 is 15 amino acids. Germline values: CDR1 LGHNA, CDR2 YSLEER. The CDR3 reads CASSQLAGGSVGYTF. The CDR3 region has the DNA TGCGCCAGCAGCCAATTGGCAGGGGGATCGGTAGGCTACACCTTC.

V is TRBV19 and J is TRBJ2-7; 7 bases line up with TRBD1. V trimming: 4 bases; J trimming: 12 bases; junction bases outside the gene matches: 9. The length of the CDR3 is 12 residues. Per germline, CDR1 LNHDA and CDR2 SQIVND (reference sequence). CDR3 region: CASSRESGQLYF. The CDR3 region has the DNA TGTGCCAGTAGTAGGGAATCGGGACAGCTGTACTTC.

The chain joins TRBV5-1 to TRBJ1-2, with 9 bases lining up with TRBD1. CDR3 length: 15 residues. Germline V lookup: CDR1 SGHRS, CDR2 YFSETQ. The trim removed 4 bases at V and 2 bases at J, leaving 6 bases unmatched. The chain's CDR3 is CASSGGQGGNYGYTF. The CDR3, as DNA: TGCGCCAGCAGCGGGGGACAGGGAGGGAACTATGGCTACACCTTC.

The chain's CDR3 is CASSLQGSPEAFF. DNA for the CDR3: TGTGCCAGCAGCTTACAGGGGTCCCCTGAAGCTTTCTTT. The chain couples TRBV5-4 to TRBJ1-1, with 7 bases lining up with TRBD1. The J segment lost 6 bases and the V segment lost 2 bases, leaving 4 bases of the junction unmatched. Germline lookup yields CDR1 SGHNT and CDR2 YYREEE (reference sequence). The CDR3 length is 13 residues.

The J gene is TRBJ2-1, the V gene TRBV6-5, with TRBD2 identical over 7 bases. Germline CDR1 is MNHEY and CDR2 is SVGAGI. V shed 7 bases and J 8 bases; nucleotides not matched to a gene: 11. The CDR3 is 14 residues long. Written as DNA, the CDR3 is TGTGCCAGCACAGCGATCGGGGGGAGATATGAGCAGTTCTTC. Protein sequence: CASTAIGGRYEQFF.

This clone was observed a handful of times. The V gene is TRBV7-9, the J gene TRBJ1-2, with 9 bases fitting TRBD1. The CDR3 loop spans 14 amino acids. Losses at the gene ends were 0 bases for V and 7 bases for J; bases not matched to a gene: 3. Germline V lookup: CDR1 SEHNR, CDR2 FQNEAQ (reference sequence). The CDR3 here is CASSLAGTGSGYTF. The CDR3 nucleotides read TGTGCCAGCAGCTTAGCCGGGACAGGGAGTGGCTACACCTTC.

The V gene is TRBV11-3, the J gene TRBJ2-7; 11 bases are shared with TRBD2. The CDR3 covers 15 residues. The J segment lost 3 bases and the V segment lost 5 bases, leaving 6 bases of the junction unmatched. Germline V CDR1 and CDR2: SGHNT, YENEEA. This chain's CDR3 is CASSPLAGGFYEQYF. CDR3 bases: TGTGCCAGCAGCCCGCTAGCGGGGGGATTCTACGAGCAGTACTTC.

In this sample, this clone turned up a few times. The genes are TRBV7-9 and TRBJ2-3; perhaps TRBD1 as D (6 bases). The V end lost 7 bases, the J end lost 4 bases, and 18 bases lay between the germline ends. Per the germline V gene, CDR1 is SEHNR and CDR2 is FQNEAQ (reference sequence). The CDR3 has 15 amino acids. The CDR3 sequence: CASTPGAGSSDTQYF. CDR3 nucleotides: TGTGCCAGCACCCCAGGGGCCGGGTCCTCAGATACGCAGTATTTT.

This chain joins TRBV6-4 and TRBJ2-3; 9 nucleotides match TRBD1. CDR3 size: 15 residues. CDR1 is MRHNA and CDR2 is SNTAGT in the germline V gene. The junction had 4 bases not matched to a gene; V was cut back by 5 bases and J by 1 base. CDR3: CASSRGQGGTDTQYF. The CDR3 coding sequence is TGTGCCAGCAGTAGGGGACAGGGCGGCACAGATACGCAGTATTTT.

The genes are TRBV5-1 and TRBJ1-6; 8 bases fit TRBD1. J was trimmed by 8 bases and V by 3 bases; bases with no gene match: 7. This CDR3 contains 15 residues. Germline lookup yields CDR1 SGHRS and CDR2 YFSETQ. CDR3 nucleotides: TGCGCCAGCAGCTCACCCGGGACAGGCCATTCACCCCTCCACTTT. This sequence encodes CASSSPGTGHSPLHF.

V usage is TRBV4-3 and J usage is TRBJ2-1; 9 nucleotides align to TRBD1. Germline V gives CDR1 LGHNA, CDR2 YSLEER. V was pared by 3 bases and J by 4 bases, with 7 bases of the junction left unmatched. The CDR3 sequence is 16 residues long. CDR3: CASSQYTGGGYNEQFF. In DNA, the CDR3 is TGCGCCAGCAGCCAGTATACAGGGGGCGGGTACAATGAGCAGTTCTTC.

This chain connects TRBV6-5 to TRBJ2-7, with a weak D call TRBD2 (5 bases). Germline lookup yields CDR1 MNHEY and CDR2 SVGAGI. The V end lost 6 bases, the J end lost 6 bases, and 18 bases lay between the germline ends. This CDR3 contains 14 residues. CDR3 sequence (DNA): TGTGCCAGCAGGCTGACTAAGGCCAGAGGCGAGCAGTACTTC. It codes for CASRLTKARGEQYF.

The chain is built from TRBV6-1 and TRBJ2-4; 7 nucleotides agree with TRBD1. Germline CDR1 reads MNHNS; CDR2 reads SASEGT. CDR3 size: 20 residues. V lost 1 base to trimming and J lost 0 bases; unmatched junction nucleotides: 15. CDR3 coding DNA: TGTGCCAGCAGTGAAGAACGGCCAGGGGGTGGAAGACTAGCCAAAAACATTCAGTACTTC. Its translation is CASSEERPGGGRLAKNIQYF.

CDR3: CASSRGDRVSTEAFF. In DNA form, the CDR3 reads TGTGCCAGTAGTAGGGGGGACAGGGTGAGCACTGAAGCTTTCTTT. This chain uses TRBV19 with TRBJ1-1; 9 bases fit TRBD1. CDR3 size: 15 residues. Germline values: CDR1 LNHDA, CDR2 SQIVND (reference sequence). Germline trimming cut 4 bases from V and 4 bases from J; bases unmatched to any gene: 7.

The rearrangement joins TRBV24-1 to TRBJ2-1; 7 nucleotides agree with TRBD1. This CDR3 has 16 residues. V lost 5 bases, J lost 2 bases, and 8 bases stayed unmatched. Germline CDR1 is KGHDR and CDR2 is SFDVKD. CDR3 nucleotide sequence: TGTGCCACCAGTGCCACAGGGGCACTAGCCTACAATGAGCAGTTCTTC. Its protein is CATSATGALAYNEQFF.

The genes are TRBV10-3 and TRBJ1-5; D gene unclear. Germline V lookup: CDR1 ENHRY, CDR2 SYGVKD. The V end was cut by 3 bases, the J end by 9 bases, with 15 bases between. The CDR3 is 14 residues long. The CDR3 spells CAISERGMVAPQHF. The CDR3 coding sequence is TGTGCCATCAGTGAACGAGGGATGGTCGCGCCCCAGCATTTT.

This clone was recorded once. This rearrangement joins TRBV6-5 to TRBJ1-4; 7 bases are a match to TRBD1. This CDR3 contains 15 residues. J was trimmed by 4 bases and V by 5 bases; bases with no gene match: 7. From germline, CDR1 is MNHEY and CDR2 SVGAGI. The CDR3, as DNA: TGTGCCAGCAGTCATACAGGGGTCTTTAATGAAAAACTGTTTTTT. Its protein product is CASSHTGVFNEKLFF.